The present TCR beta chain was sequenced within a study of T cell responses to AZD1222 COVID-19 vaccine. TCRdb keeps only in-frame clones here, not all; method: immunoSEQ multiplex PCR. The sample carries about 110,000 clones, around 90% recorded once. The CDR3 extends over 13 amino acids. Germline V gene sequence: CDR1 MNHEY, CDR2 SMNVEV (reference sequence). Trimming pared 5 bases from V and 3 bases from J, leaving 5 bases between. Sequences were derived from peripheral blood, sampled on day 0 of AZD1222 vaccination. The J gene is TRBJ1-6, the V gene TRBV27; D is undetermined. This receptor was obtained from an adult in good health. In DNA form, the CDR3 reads TGTGCCAGCAGTGTCGACTATAATTCACCCCTCCACTTT. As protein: CASSVDYNSPLHF.